One and the same sample provided the 10 T cell receptor beta chains below, sequenced in a study of identical twins. TCRdb processed the 5' RACE reads anew with MiXCR; each CDR3 protein has one entry. The sample consists of about 890,000 distinct CDR3 sequences, about 12% of them appearing once. This same sample was also part of a study on yellow fever vaccine responses in identical twins.

Material for sequencing was PBMCs. The receptor source for this set is a woman aged 18-29 years in good health.

The chain is built from TRBV10-3 and TRBJ2-1, with D possibly being TRBD1 (5 bases). V was trimmed by 0 bases and J by 5 bases, leaving 5 bases between them. The CDR3 has 13 residues. Germline V gives CDR1 ENHRY, CDR2 SYGVKD. CDR3 sequence reads: CAISESRDNEQFF. The CDR3, as DNA: TGTGCCATCAGTGAGTCCAGGGACAATGAGCAGTTCTTC.

This clonotype was observed a few times. The chain joins TRBV10-2 to TRBJ1-1; D may be TRBD1 (5 bases). Germline V gene sequence: CDR1 WSHSY, CDR2 SAAADI. The length of the CDR3 is 12 residues. The V gene lost 4 bases and the J gene lost 6 bases, with 9 bases spanning the gap. The CDR3 loop is CASSVGVAEAFF. The CDR3 nucleotides read TGCGCCAGCAGTGTGGGGGTCGCTGAAGCTTTCTTT.

This clonotype was recorded at least ten times. The J gene is TRBJ2-1, the V gene TRBV5-1, with D uncertain. The germline gives CDR1 SGHRS, CDR2 YFSETQ. Trimming took 7 bases from V and 4 from J, leaving 9 bases between them. The CDR3 has 12 amino acids. CDR3 loop: CASGFFYNEQFF. In DNA form, the CDR3 reads TGCGCCAGCGGGTTTTTTTACAATGAGCAGTTCTTC. Together with reference TRBV5-1 and TRBJ2-1, the CDR3 gives the full variable domain: KAGVTQTPRYLIKTRGQQVTLSCSPISGHRSVSWYQQTPGQGLQFLFEYFSETQRNKGNFPGRFSGRQFSNSRSEMNVSTLELGDSALYLCASGFFYNEQFFGPGTRLTVL.

This rearrangement joins TRBV10-3 to TRBJ2-1; a possible D gene is TRBD1 (6 bases). This CDR3 region has 14 residues. V gave up 6 bases and J gave up 7 bases, with 16 bases separating them. Germline assignment: CDR1 ENHRY and CDR2 SYGVKD. The CDR3 sequence: CAIRHRDQGNEQFF. The CDR3 bases are TGTGCCATCAGACACAGGGATCAAGGTAATGAGCAGTTCTTC.

This clonotype was seen a few times. The chain carries TRBV24-1 and TRBJ2-5; D is perhaps TRBD2 (8 bases). Germline CDR1 KGHDR, CDR2 SFDVKD. The length of the CDR3 is 16 residues. Trimming removed 4 bases at V and 5 bases at J, with 19 bases between. CDR3 in DNA: TGTGCCACCAGTGACCCCCCGGGACTAGGGGGCGAGACCCAGTACTTC. Protein product: CATSDPPGLGGETQYF.

V gene TRBV29-1 combines with J gene TRBJ2-5, with D tentatively TRBD1 (7 bases). The CDR3 consists of 14 residues. Between the trimmed V and J ends, which lost 4 bases and 2 bases, there was a span of 14 bases. Looked up from germline, CDR1 is SQVTM and CDR2 is ANQGSEA. The CDR3, as DNA: TGCAGCGTTGCAGGGGGGCAAGGTCAAGAGACCCAGTACTTC. This codes for CSVAGGQGQETQYF.

Many counts were recorded for this clonotype. The CDR3 protein is CASSLQGIGDTQYF. The CDR3 DNA reads TGCGCCAGCAGCCTGCAGGGGATCGGAGATACGCAGTATTTT. The V call is TRBV4-1, the J call TRBJ2-3, with D possibly matching TRBD1 (6 bases). Per the germline V gene, CDR1 is MGHRA and CDR2 is YSYEKL. The CDR3 totals 14 residues. V lost 4 bases to trimming and J lost 5 bases, with 13 bases between them.

This clonotype was picked up a small number of times. The chain's CDR3 is CASSLAGTQLQETQYF. In nucleotides, the CDR3 is TGCGCCAGCAGCTTGGCGGGGACACAACTTCAAGAGACCCAGTACTTC. The chain links TRBV5-1 to TRBJ2-5; D may be TRBD1 (6 bases). The CDR3 has 16 amino acids. Trimming left V 0 bases short and J 2 bases short, with 14 bases between. CDR1 is SGHRS, CDR2 YFSETQ, per germline.

This clonotype was seen ten or more times. The chain recombines TRBV4-1 with TRBJ2-4; 12 bases are shared with TRBD2. CDR1 MGHRA and CDR2 YSYEKL come from the germline V gene. The trim removed 4 bases at V and 0 bases at J, leaving 4 bases unmatched. The CDR3 extends over 17 amino acids. This CDR3 is CASSPGLAGTAKNIQYF. CDR3 DNA: TGCGCCAGCAGCCCAGGACTAGCGGGGACAGCCAAAAACATTCAGTACTTC.

This clonotype occurred a few times. The chain combines TRBV3-1 with TRBJ2-7; D perhaps matches TRBD1 (6 bases). Trimming shortened V by 4 bases and J by 2 bases, and 15 bases separated the two germline ends. The CDR3 loop spans 15 amino acids. Germline V gene data show CDR1 as LGHDT and CDR2 as YNNKEL (reference sequence). CDR3 region: CASSRTGTSAYEQYF. The CDR3 nucleotides read TGTGCCAGCAGCCGGACCGGGACATCAGCCTACGAGCAGTACTTC.